Included here is one T cell receptor beta chain sequence, with context. Its specificity is not known. The CDR3 has 15 residues. J lost 5 bases, V lost 0 bases, and 5 bases had no gene match. Germline V gives CDR1 SGHTA, CDR2 FQGTGA. The data derive from a study of CD8+ T cells in alopecia areata. Study-wide background: Patients in the treated group were given tofacitinib by mouth, 5 to 10 mg twice a day. Tofacitinib dosing lasted 6 to 18 months, which was then followed by 6 months off drug. Study-level findings and limits: Since there was just one nonresponder, nobody can yet say how baseline CD8+ expansion ties to response.

Isolated RNA was reverse transcribed into cDNA used as the sequencing template. Profiled with immunoSEQ multiplex PCR; TCRdb holds only in-frame clones, not every one. The data show thousands of clones, approximately 69% seen once. The treatment: oral pan-JAK inhibitor, 5-10 mg twice daily. Researchers gathered lesional scalp punch biopsies and peripheral blood from patients with alopecia areata. Specimen: skin, collected at week 24, from a patient treated with tofacitinib. The origin of this receptor is a human donor with alopecia areata. The chain joins TRBV7-3 to TRBJ1-1; TRBD1 agrees at 8 bases. The CDR3 loop reads CASSLTGTGRTEAFF. The CDR3 coding sequence is TGTGCCAGCAGCTTAACGGGGACAGGAAGGACTGAAGCTTTCTTT.